Presented here are 4 T cell receptor beta chains from one specimen sequenced in a study of blood T cell repertoires in COVID-19. Repertoires were generated with immunoSEQ multiplex PCR, while TCRdb's copy carries only in-frame clones and drops some. The sample yields about 300,000 clones, about nine tenths seen once. Sequencing was performed on PBMCs or T cells enriched from blood (not recorded which). These receptors originate from a woman aged 50 to 65 who had been exposed to COVID-19.

V and J are TRBV5-1 and TRBJ1-6, with 8 bases aligning to TRBD1. The CDR3 loop spans 15 amino acids. V gave up 0 bases and J gave up 6 bases; unmatched junction bases: 2. Germline V gene lookup returns CDR1 SGHRS and CDR2 YFSETQ. The CDR3 sequence: CASSLGQGFNSPLHF. CDR3 bases: TGCGCCAGCAGCTTGGGACAGGGGTTTAATTCACCCCTCCACTTT.

This clone was seen once. The V gene is TRBV9, the J gene TRBJ1-1, with 7 bases identical to TRBD1. J was trimmed by 1 base and V by 4 bases; bases with no gene match: 4. Germline V gene lookup returns CDR1 SGDLS and CDR2 YYNGEE. This CDR3 contains 14 residues. The CDR3, as DNA: TGTGCCAGCAGCACCGGGACAGCGAACACTGAAGCTTTCTTT. Translated, it gives CASSTGTANTEAFF.

V is TRBV15 and J is TRBJ2-3; 8 bases align to TRBD2. Germline CDR1 is LNHNV and CDR2 is YYDKDF (reference sequence). V lost 0 bases to trimming and J lost 4 bases; unmatched junction nucleotides: 6. This CDR3 has 16 residues. The CDR3 sequence is CATSRDHAGGADTQYF. DNA of the CDR3: TGTGCCACCAGCAGAGATCATGCCGGGGGGGCAGATACGCAGTATTTT.

The chain couples TRBV5-5 to TRBJ2-7, with 11 bases that match TRBD2. Germline loops: CDR1 SGHKS, CDR2 YYEKEE (reference sequence). J gave up 2 bases and V 4 bases, and 5 bases lay outside the gene matches. The CDR3 contains 15 residues. CDR3 in amino acids: CASSLIAGGPYEQYF. The DNA of the CDR3 is TGTGCCAGCAGCCTCATAGCGGGGGGGCCCTACGAGCAGTACTTC.